One sample yielded the 21 T cell receptor beta chains listed below, sequenced in a study of blood T cell repertoires in COVID-19 (TCRdb year 2020). Receptors were amplified or captured by the immunoSEQ multiplex PCR assay. TCRdb mirrors the immuneACCESS table, restricted to in-frame sequences. Some clones are absent from its copies; in checked studies, under half trace to an unresolved V gene, and the reason for the others is unknown. The sample data list more than 85,000 clones, and 60% to 80% of these were observed just once. The leading ten clones occupy roughly 4% of the sample. Sequenced input: peripheral blood. These receptors originate from a woman aged 50 to 60 with acute or convalescent COVID-19.

This clone was seen a handful of times. V gene TRBV12-3 or TRBV12-4 combines with J gene TRBJ2-1, with D maybe TRBD1 (5 bases). V lost 7 bases and J 10 bases, leaving 17 bases between the germline ends. The CDR3 totals 13 residues. Here the CDR3 DNA reads TGTGCCAGCATGGACAACCTCTTAGTGGAGCAGTTCTTC. Residues: CASMDNLLVEQFF.

The chain employs TRBV5-1 and TRBJ2-4; 11 nucleotides agree with TRBD2. Germline trimming cut 4 bases from V and 0 bases from J; bases unmatched to any gene: 6. This CDR3 contains 17 residues. The germline V gene has CDR1 SGHRS and CDR2 YFSETQ. The DNA for the CDR3 is TGCGCCAGCAGCCAGGGACTAGCGGTCATAGCCAAAAACATTCAGTACTTC. Amino acid sequence: CASSQGLAVIAKNIQYF.

The V call is TRBV29-1, the J call TRBJ2-3; TRBD2 aligns across 8 bases. CDR3 length equals 14 residues. The V and J ends lost 6 bases and 2 bases, in that order; junction bases with no gene match: 7. CDR1 is SQVTM, CDR2 ANQGSEA, per germline. In DNA, the CDR3 is TGCAGCGTCCGGGGGGGGACATCCACAGATACGCAGTATTTT. Encoded protein: CSVRGGTSTDTQYF.

With respect to this clone: Other nucleotide sequences from this sample produce the same CDR3. The V and J genes are TRBV5-6 and TRBJ1-2; D remains ambiguous. The germline gives CDR1 SGHDT, CDR2 YYEEEE. This CDR3 has 12 amino acids. V lost 5 bases and J 6 bases, leaving 11 bases between the germline ends. CDR3 sequence: CASSPGGNGYTF. CDR3 sequence (DNA): TGTGCCAGCAGTCCAGGAGGAAATGGCTACACCTTC.

The chain joins TRBV9 to TRBJ1-2, with 9 nucleotides matching TRBD1. Per the germline V gene, CDR1 is SGDLS and CDR2 is YYNGEE. V shed 4 bases and J 8 bases; nucleotides not matched to a gene: 12. This CDR3 region has 15 residues. For the CDR3, the DNA is TGTGCCAGCAGCTTACTACAGGGGGCGCGTAGCGGCTACACCTTC. Its translation is CASSLLQGARSGYTF.

The CDR3 loop is CASSPDRSTYGYTF. In DNA, the CDR3 is TGTGCCAGCAGCCCAGACCGGAGCACCTATGGCTACACCTTC. This rearrangement joins TRBV13 to TRBJ1-2; D unresolved. The CDR3 consists of 14 residues. The germline V gene encodes CDR1 PRHDT and CDR2 FYEKMQ (reference sequence). V gave up 5 bases and J gave up 4 bases, with 14 bases separating them.

This chain uses TRBV28 with TRBJ1-4; the match to TRBD1 covers 7 bases. The ends lost 5 bases at V and 8 bases at J; junction bases unmatched: 17. CDR1 and CDR2 from the germline V gene are MDHEN and SYDVKM. This CDR3 is built from 17 residues. The CDR3 loop is CASSTSPTGRRSEKLFF. In DNA, the CDR3 is TGTGCCAGCAGTACCTCACCGACAGGGCGTCGTAGCGAAAAACTGTTTTTT.

The chain combines TRBV5-5 with TRBJ1-1; D is unresolved. CDR1 and CDR2 from the germline V gene are SGHKS and YYEKEE (reference sequence). The V gene lost 0 bases and the J gene lost 0 bases, with 6 bases spanning the gap. The CDR3 loop spans 14 amino acids. The CDR3 is CASSLARLNTEAFF. Here the CDR3 DNA reads TGTGCCAGCAGCTTGGCCAGGCTGAACACTGAAGCTTTCTTT.

V and J are TRBV6-2 or TRBV6-3 and TRBJ2-1; D perhaps matches TRBD1 (6 bases). From germline, CDR1 is MNHEY and CDR2 SVGEGT. There are 18 residues in the CDR3. V was trimmed by 2 bases and J by 6 bases, leaving 23 bases between them. In DNA, the CDR3 is TGTGCCAGCAGTTACCCCCTCACAGGGCCGCGACGGGGCAATGAGCAGTTCTTC. This encodes CASSYPLTGPRRGNEQFF.

The chain is built from TRBV5-1 and TRBJ2-5; perhaps TRBD1 as D (6 bases). The germline CDR1 and CDR2 sequences are SGHRS and YFSETQ. This CDR3 contains 15 residues. The V gene lost 4 bases and the J gene lost 1 base, with 14 bases spanning the gap. The CDR3 DNA sequence: TGCGCCAGCAGCACCGGACAGACAACCCAAGAGACCCAGTACTTC. As protein: CASSTGQTTQETQYF.

The chain joins TRBV2 to TRBJ2-5, with TRBD2 matching over 7 bases. V lost 6 bases to trimming and J lost 0 bases; unmatched junction nucleotides: 7. The V gene's germline CDR1 is SNHLY and CDR2 FYNNEI. There are 15 residues in the CDR3. The CDR3 DNA follows: TGTGCCAGCAGCGGGGACGGGAGGTACCAAGAGACCCAGTACTTC. Translated, it gives CASSGDGRYQETQYF. Variable domain in full (rest from reference TRBV2 and TRBJ2-5): EPEVTQTPSHQVTQMGQEVILRCVPISNHLYFYWYRQILGQKVEFLVSFYNNEISEKSEIFDDQFSVERPDGSNFTLKIRSTKLEDSAMYFCASSGDGRYQETQYFGPGTRLLVL.

The V gene is TRBV5-4, the J gene TRBJ2-5, with 8 bases lining up with TRBD2. Germline V gene data show CDR1 as SGHNT and CDR2 as YYREEE (reference sequence). The CDR3 runs to 14 residues. Losses at the gene ends were 1 base for V and 5 bases for J; bases not matched to a gene: 4. The CDR3 is CASSLSGGQETQYF. CDR3 coding DNA: TGTGCCAGCAGCTTGTCGGGGGGGCAGGAGACCCAGTACTTC.

V and J are TRBV30 and TRBJ2-6; TRBD2 might be the D (6 bases). The length of the CDR3 is 20 residues. From germline, CDR1 is GTSNPN and CDR2 SVGIG (reference sequence). V was pared by 0 bases and J by 2 bases, with 23 bases between. CDR3 amino acids: CAWSVRMGQGGRTGANVLTF. The CDR3, as DNA: TGTGCCTGGAGTGTACGAATGGGGCAGGGAGGTAGAACTGGGGCCAACGTCCTGACTTTC.

The chain joins TRBV6-4 to TRBJ2-1; 9 positions match TRBD2. The germline V gene encodes CDR1 MRHNA and CDR2 SNTAGT. The V gene end was trimmed by 10 bases and the J gene end by 3 bases; junction bases not matched to a gene: 10. This CDR3 is built from 15 residues. DNA for the CDR3: TGTGCCAACCATAGACTAGCGGTTTTCTACAATGAGCAGTTCTTC. As protein: CANHRLAVFYNEQFF.

This clone was seen just once. V and J are TRBV10-3 and TRBJ1-5; 9 bases are a match to TRBD1. There are 17 residues in the CDR3. Germline lookup yields CDR1 ENHRY and CDR2 SYGVKD. After removal of 3 bases from V and 4 bases from J, the junction contained 10 bases not matched to a gene. The CDR3 loop reads CAISERQGVTGNQPQHF. The CDR3, as DNA: TGTGCCATCAGTGAAAGACAGGGGGTGACTGGGAATCAGCCCCAGCATTTT.

This chain joins TRBV18 and TRBJ2-1; 10 bases fit TRBD2. V trimming: 5 bases; J trimming: 1 base; junction bases outside the gene matches: 5. Germline assignment: CDR1 KGHSH and CDR2 LQKENI. The CDR3 runs to 16 residues. The CDR3 region is CASSVGLAVSYNEQFF. CDR3 nucleotides: TGTGCCAGCTCAGTAGGACTAGCGGTGTCCTACAATGAGCAGTTCTTC.

The chain employs TRBV9 and TRBJ2-1, with D tentatively TRBD2 (5 bases). The CDR3 is 14 amino acids. Trimming pared 4 bases from V and 2 bases from J, leaving 10 bases between. Germline V gives CDR1 SGDLS, CDR2 YYNGEE. This CDR3 is CASSTPGTYNEQFF. CDR3 DNA sequence: TGTGCCAGCAGCACCCCCGGGACCTACAATGAGCAGTTCTTC.

The chain carries TRBV29-1 and TRBJ1-2, with D possibly TRBD1 on 5 matching bases. The V and J ends lost 5 bases and 0 bases respectively, with 13 bases between them. Germline V lookup: CDR1 SQVTM, CDR2 ANQGSEA. The CDR3 is 14 residues long. The CDR3 here is CSVRDATANYGYTF. DNA of the CDR3: TGCAGCGTTCGAGACGCGACAGCTAACTATGGCTACACCTTC.

The genes are TRBV6-5 and TRBJ1-3; D is perhaps TRBD1 (5 bases). This CDR3 comprises 13 residues. The germline V gene has CDR1 MNHEY and CDR2 SVGAGI. V was clipped by 9 bases and J by 4 bases, with 13 bases between them. This chain's CDR3 is CASWVGAGNTIYF. CDR3 nucleotide sequence: TGTGCCAGTTGGGTTGGGGCCGGAAACACCATATATTTT.

The rearrangement uses TRBV6-6 and TRBJ1-1, with a tentative D call TRBD1 (5 bases). Trimming took 7 bases from V and 5 from J, leaving 14 bases between them. Germline CDR1 is MNHNY and CDR2 is SVGAGI (reference sequence). The CDR3 has 13 residues. The CDR3 is CASTPAGGTEAFF. CDR3 coding DNA: TGTGCCAGCACTCCGGCGGGGGGTACTGAAGCTTTCTTT.

The J gene is TRBJ1-1, the V gene TRBV11-2; D remains unclear. V dropped 5 bases and J dropped 5 bases, with 21 bases sitting between them. CDR3 length: 16 amino acids. CDR1 is SGHAT and CDR2 is FQNNGV in the germline V gene. Here the CDR3 reads CASSPRSPIRGTEAFF. The CDR3 nucleotides read TGTGCCAGCAGCCCGCGTTCCCCAATAAGAGGTACTGAAGCTTTCTTT.